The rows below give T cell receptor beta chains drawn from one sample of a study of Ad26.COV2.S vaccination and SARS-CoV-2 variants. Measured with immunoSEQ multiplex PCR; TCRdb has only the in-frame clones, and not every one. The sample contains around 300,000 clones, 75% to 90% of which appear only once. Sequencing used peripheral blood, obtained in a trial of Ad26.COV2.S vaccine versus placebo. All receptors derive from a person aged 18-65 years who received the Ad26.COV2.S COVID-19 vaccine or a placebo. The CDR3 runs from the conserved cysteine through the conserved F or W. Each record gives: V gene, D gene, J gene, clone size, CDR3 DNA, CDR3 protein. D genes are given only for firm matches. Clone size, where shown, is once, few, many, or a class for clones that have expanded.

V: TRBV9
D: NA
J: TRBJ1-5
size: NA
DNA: TGTGCCAGCAGCGCGGGGGGCAGGAATCAGCCCCAGCATTTT
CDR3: CASSAGGRNQPQHF

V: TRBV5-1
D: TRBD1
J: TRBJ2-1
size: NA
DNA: TGCGCCAGCAGCCCCGGGACAGGGGCCGCTCCCTCCTACAATGAGCAGTTCTTC
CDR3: CASSPGTGAAPSYNEQFF

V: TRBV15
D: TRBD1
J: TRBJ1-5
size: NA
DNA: TGTGCCACAACTCTGGACAGGGGCAATCAGCCCCAGCATTTT
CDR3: CATTLDRGNQPQHF

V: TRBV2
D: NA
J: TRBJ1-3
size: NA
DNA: TGTGCCAGCGGAAACAGAGCATACTCTGGAAACACCATATATTTT
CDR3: CASGNRAYSGNTIYF

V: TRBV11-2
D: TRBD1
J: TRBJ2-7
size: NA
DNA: TGTGCCAGCAGCTTAGAAAGGGGGCCTAGATACGAGCAGTACTTC
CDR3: CASSLERGPRYEQYF

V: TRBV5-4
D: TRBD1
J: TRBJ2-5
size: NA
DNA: TGTGCCAGCAGCAACCGGGACAGGGACCAAGAGACCCAGTACTTC
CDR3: CASSNRDRDQETQYF

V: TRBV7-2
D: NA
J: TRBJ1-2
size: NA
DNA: TGTGCCAGCAGCGCGACAGTTCCGTTTAATGGCTACACCTTC
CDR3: CASSATVPFNGYTF

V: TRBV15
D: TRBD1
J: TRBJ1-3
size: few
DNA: TGTGCCACCCACCCCGGACAGGGGAAGTCTGGAAACACCATATATTTT
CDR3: CATHPGQGKSGNTIYF

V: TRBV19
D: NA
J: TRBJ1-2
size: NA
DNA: TGTGCCAGTAGGGACCCACCCTATGGCTACACCTTC
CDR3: CASRDPPYGYTF

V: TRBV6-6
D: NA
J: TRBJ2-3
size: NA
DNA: TGTGCCAGCAGTTCCCAGGGAGCTAGCACAGATACGCAGTATTTT
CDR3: CASSSQGASTDTQYF

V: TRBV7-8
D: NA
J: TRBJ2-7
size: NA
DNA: TGTGCCAGCAGCCCAAGCAGAACTAAGCAGTACTTC
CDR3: CASSPSRTKQYF

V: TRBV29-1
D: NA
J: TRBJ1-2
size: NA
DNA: TGCAGCGTTGGCCGGCAGGGGACTAACTATGGCTACACCTTC
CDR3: CSVGRQGTNYGYTF

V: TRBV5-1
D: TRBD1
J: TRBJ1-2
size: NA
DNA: TGCGCCAGCAGCTTGGGCAGGGGGCGAGACTATGGCTACACCTTC
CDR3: CASSLGRGRDYGYTF

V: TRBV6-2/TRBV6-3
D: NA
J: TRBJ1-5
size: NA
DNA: TGTGCCAGCAGTCTGGACAGATTGAATCAGCCCCAGCATTTT
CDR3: CASSLDRLNQPQHF

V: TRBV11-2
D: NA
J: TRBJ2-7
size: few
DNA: TGTGCCAGCAGCCTTGGAGGCAACTCCTACGAGCAGTACTTC
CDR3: CASSLGGNSYEQYF

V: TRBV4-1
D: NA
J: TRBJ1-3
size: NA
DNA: TGCGCCAGCAGCCAAGCTTGGCCGGGGGACGGAAACACCATATATTTT
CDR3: CASSQAWPGDGNTIYF

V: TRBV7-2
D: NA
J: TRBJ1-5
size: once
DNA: TGTGCCAGCAGCTTGCCGCCGGGAAGCAGGGAGAATCAGCCCCAGCATTTT
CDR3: CASSLPPGSRENQPQHF

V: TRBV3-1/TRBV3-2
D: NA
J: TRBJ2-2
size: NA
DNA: TGTGCCAGCAGCCCCCCCGGAGCCGGAGGGGAGCTGTTTTTT
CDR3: CASSPPGAGGELFF

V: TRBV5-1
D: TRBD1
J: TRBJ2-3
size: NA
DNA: TGCGCCAGCAGCAGGGACAGGAGCACAGATACGCAGTATTTT
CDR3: CASSRDRSTDTQYF

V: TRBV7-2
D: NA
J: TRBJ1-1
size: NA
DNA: TGTGCCAGCAGCTTACGGACGGCGAACACTGAAGCTTTCTTT
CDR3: CASSLRTANTEAFF

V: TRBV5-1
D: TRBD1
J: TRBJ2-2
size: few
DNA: TGCGCCAGCAGCTTTAGACAGGGAAACACCGGGGAGCTGTTTTTT
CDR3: CASSFRQGNTGELFF

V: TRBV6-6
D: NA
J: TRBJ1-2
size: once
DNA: TGTGCCAGCAGTTCTGGGTATGGCTACACCTTC
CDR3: CASSSGYGYTF

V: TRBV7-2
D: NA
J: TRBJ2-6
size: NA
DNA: TGTGCCAGCAGCTTAAAGTTGGGACGTGGCTCTGGGGCCAACGTCCTGACTTTC
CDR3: CASSLKLGRGSGANVLTF